This T cell receptor (beta chain) was sequenced for a study of patients and donors after allogeneic stem cell transplantation. TCRdb reprocessed the RT-PCR reads with MiXCR, giving one entry per CDR3 protein. The sample has about 96,000 distinct CDR3 sequences, roughly 52% seen once. Germline values: CDR1 DFQATT, CDR2 SNEGSKA (reference sequence). The CDR3 has 13 amino acids. The V and J ends lost 5 bases and 5 bases respectively, with 16 bases between them. Sequences were obtained from blood, either unsorted or a sorted T cell fraction (not recorded which). The chain is built from TRBV20-1 and TRBJ2-7; D unresolved. The TCR originated in a human donor who was either an allogeneic HSCT recipient or a stem cell or donor lymphocyte infusion donor (not recorded which). It is not recorded whose cells these are; they may come from a transplant donor. Here the CDR3 DNA reads TGCAGTGCTCCCCCTCCTGGGTTCCACGAGCAGTACTTC. Its translation: CSAPPPGFHEQYF.